This T cell receptor (beta chain) was obtained from a study of shared clonotypes between healthy human individuals. Findings and caveats of the study: It was expected that sequencing depth would affect clonotype sharing among donors. Non-shared clonotypes had lower generation probabilities than those shared by all four donors. Four donors shared approximately 5% of their naive CD4 clonotypes. Sampling covered nothing but blood. Tissue TCR repertoires likely differ from those found in blood.

Terminally differentiated effector memory CD45RA+ cells were excluded from the naive CD8 cells, which were CD45RO-negative and positively selected for CCR7. Comments on this clone: Its specificity is unknown.

Assay: immunoSEQ multiplex PCR; the TCRdb copy retains only in-frame clones and omits some. The sample contains about 870,000 clones, 80% to 95% of which appear only once. Germline V lookup: CDR1 MDHEN, CDR2 SYDVKM. The V gene lost 3 bases and the J gene lost 3 bases, with 19 bases spanning the gap. CDR3 length: 17 amino acids. The V gene is TRBV28, the J gene TRBJ2-3, with D possibly TRBD2 on 6 matching bases. Sequences were obtained from naive CD8+ T cells sorted from blood. This clonotype was obtained from a man aged 25 to 45 in good health. The DNA for the CDR3 is TGTGCCAGCAGTTTCTTCTTCGCCACGGGAGAGACAGATACGCAGTATTTT. This encodes CASSFFFATGETDTQYF.